A selection of T cell receptor beta chains follows, all from one sample in a study of T cells after posttransplantation cyclophosphamide. TCRdb's copy holds only in-frame clones and misses some; the assay was immunoSEQ multiplex PCR. The repertoire holds about 10,000 clones, with roughly 80% as singletons. The sample in question was PBMCs, obtained roughly 250 weeks after a stem cell transplant with posttransplant cyclophosphamide. Receptors were obtained from a female patient in her 40s who received an allogeneic stem cell transplant from a related donor, was CMV-positive, and had no GVHD. Some T cells may be the graft donor's. CDR3s include the opening cysteine and the closing phenylalanine or tryptophan. The D gene is left open where the match is weak.

D | J | V | CDR3
TRBD1 | TRBJ1-2 | TRBV13 | CASSLLRGLNYDYTF
TRBD1 | TRBJ2-1 | TRBV28 | CASTTQGSPVNEQFF
- | TRBJ2-7 | TRBV6-1 | CASSERHVYEQYF
TRBD2 | TRBJ2-7 | TRBV28 | CASSRESGGGYEQYF
TRBD2 | TRBJ2-2 | TRBV7-3 | CASSLNRGGLANTGELFF
- | TRBJ2-3 | TRBV19 | CASSLSGSHSTDTQYF
- | TRBJ1-6 | TRBV7-9 | CASSLGGAAYSPLHF
TRBD1 | TRBJ1-5 | TRBV25-1 | CSHWDRPNSNQPQHF
TRBD2 | TRBJ2-3 | TRBV7-2 | CASSPRLAGGPTDTQYF
- | TRBJ2-1 | TRBV9 | CASSVVTAIYNEQFF
TRBD1 | TRBJ2-2 | TRBV5-1 | CASSFGTGAGELFF
- | TRBJ1-6 | TRBV6-6 | CASSYFQGGNSPLHF
- | TRBJ2-6 | TRBV28 | CASSLDSGHSGANVLTF
- | TRBJ2-3 | TRBV10-3 | CAISGGPSTDTQYF
- | TRBJ1-1 | TRBV11-2 | CATVVNTEAFF
TRBD1 | TRBJ1-2 | TRBV5-1 | CASSLGDDRGQGYTF
TRBD1 | TRBJ2-1 | TRBV5-6 | CASSLTTGGWNEQFF
- | TRBJ2-2 | TRBV25-1 | CASSEFGGSTGELFF
- | TRBJ2-1 | TRBV27 | CASSLLGNNEQFF
TRBD1 | TRBJ2-7 | TRBV7-9 | CASSEGQYSYEQYF
- | TRBJ2-7 | TRBV4-1 | CASSQDLSYEQYF
- | TRBJ1-2 | TRBV28 | CASSLSNYGYTF
- | TRBJ1-1 | TRBV4-3 | CASSQDRVGHPNTEAFF
TRBD1 | TRBJ1-2 | TRBV19 | CASNADRGFKNYGYTF
- | TRBJ1-6 | TRBV19 | CASSITVSSYNSPLHF
- | TRBJ2-3 | TRBV27 | CASNERRGRGTDTQYF
TRBD1 | TRBJ1-5 | TRBV7-2 | CASSLETGEGNQPQHF
TRBD1 | TRBJ2-7 | TRBV4-1 | CASSQDPPKTGGIYEQYF
TRBD2 | TRBJ2-1 | TRBV7-9 | CASSLRVEAGTSSYNEQFF
TRBD1 | TRBJ1-6 | TRBV27 | CASSLGTGMGSPLHF
- | TRBJ1-2 | TRBV7-9 | CASSLGRASYGYTF
- | TRBJ2-1 | TRBV7-9 | CASSFRGNNEQFF
- | TRBJ2-7 | TRBV19 | CASSPGVTYEQYF
- | TRBJ2-1 | TRBV4-1 | CASSQVRDTHNEQFF
- | TRBJ1-6 | TRBV7-2 | CASSLAPSYNSPLHF
TRBD1 | TRBJ1-1 | TRBV6-5 | CASSYPTDRGLTEAFF
- | TRBJ1-3 | TRBV10-3 | CAIRQPSGNTIYF
- | TRBJ2-2 | TRBV5-4 | CASSLELGATGELFF
- | TRBJ1-1 | TRBV2 | CASSDSLTHRTDTEAFF
TRBD2 | TRBJ2-5 | TRBV6-5 | CASSYSRLAGGETQYF
- | TRBJ1-3 | TRBV28 | CASSLDNIGNTIYF
- | TRBJ2-2 | TRBV4-2 | CASSRSPSSQGTFTGELFF
TRBD1 | TRBJ1-4 | TRBV5-1 | CASSLEIRKGQGAGGEKLFF
- | TRBJ1-2 | TRBV5-6 | CASSQQDYYGYTF
- | TRBJ2-2 | TRBV5-6 | CASSPGVTPNTGELFF
- | TRBJ2-5 | TRBV7-2 | CASSLRPQGRGETQYF
TRBD1 | TRBJ2-7 | TRBV11-2 | CASSLWDRGPDEQYF
TRBD1 | TRBJ2-3 | TRBV19 | CASSTTGTGVSTDTQYF
- | TRBJ2-7 | TRBV10-3 | CAISGDMGPPYEQYF
- | TRBJ2-5 | TRBV2 | CASSENSPRSGETQYF
TRBD2 | TRBJ2-1 | TRBV5-4 | CASSLSGGAYNEQFF
TRBD1 | TRBJ2-5 | TRBV4-3 | CASSLDRGAQETQYF
- | TRBJ2-1 | TRBV7-2 | CASGTGSLAGYNEQFF
- | TRBJ2-7 | TRBV11-2 | CASSLVQPYEQYF
TRBD1 | TRBJ1-2 | TRBV5-1 | CASSSQGANYGYTF
- | TRBJ2-7 | TRBV7-2 | CASSLEASPGYEQYF
- | TRBJ1-4 | TRBV21-1 | CASSPEGRTGNEKLFF
TRBD1 | TRBJ2-7 | TRBV25-1 | CACQGASEQYF